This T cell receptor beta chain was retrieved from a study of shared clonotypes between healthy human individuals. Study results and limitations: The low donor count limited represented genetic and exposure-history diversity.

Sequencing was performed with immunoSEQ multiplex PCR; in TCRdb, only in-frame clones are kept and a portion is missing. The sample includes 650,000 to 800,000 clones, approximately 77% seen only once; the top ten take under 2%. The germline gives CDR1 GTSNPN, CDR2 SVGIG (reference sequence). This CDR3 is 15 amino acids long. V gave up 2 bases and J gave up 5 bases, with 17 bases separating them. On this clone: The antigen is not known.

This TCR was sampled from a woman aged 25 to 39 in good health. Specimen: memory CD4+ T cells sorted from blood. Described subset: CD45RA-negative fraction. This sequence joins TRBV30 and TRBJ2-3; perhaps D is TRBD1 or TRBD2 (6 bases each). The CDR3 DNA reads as TGTGCCTGGAGTAAGTTGGAAGAGGGGGGAGATACGCAGTATTTT. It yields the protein CAWSKLEEGGDTQYF. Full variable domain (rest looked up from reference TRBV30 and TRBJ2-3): SQTIHQWPATLVQPVGSPLSLECTVEGTSNPNLYWYRQAAGRGLQLLFYSVGIGQISSEVPQNLSASRPQDRQFILSSKKLLLSDSGFYLCAWSKLEEGGDTQYFGPGTRLTVL.